This TCR beta chain was documented in a study of blood T cell repertoires in COVID-19. Participants came from fewer than 25 US areas, aged about 18 to 95 years. Method: immunoSEQ multiplex PCR; TCRdb's copy keeps in-frame clones and lacks some. This table holds some 100,000 clones, 86% found once. The clonotype originates from a woman aged 50 to 60 who had recovered from COVID-19. The sequencing input was PBMCs or T cells enriched from blood (not recorded which).

The CDR3 bases are TGTGCCACCGGGGAGGGTTGGGGCTACACCTTC. Translating it yields CATGEGWGYTF. V and J are TRBV6-5 and TRBJ1-2; D not certain. Germline V gene lookup returns CDR1 MNHEY and CDR2 SVGAGI. Trimming removed 10 bases at V and 8 bases at J, with 14 bases between. The CDR3 covers 11 residues.